This TCR beta chain was recovered during a study of regulatory T cells in long-lasting Graves disease. Study observations and caveats: Lower TCR diversity characterized persistent Graves' patients relative to newly diagnosed patients.

Concerning this clonotype: What it binds is not known. This may arise from a read error, as a much more abundant clone is one base away.

Through Arm-PCR of CDR3 regions and iRepertoire HTBI primers, TCR beta libraries were built. Each CDR3 protein gets one entry after TCRdb re-called the multiplex PCR reads with MiXCR. Found here are 620,000 or so distinct CDR3 sequences, roughly 15% of them singletons; the top ten hold about 20%. CDR1 is MDHEN, CDR2 SYDVKM, per germline. This CDR3 comprises 15 residues. Noted time point: newly diagnosed GD, antithyroid drugs for less than 3 months. Making the TCR library involved RNA that had been extracted from PBMCs. The sample was also reused in another study, on T cells in Graves' hyperthyroidism and ophthalmopathy. Turning to that study: Exclusion criteria comprised uncontrolled infection, other autoimmune disease, pregnancy or lactation.

The sample in question was peripheral blood mononuclear cells (PBMCs), obtained at new diagnosis, from a patient treated with antithyroid drugs. The receptor's source is a young woman with Graves disease. This chain links TRBV28 with TRBJ2-1, with D tentatively TRBD2 (6 bases). CDR3 in DNA: TGTACCAGCATCCAATCGCTCGGGAGCAGGAATGAGCAGTTCTTC. This sequence encodes CTSIQSLGSRNEQFF.